This TCR beta chain was recovered during a study of shared clonotypes between healthy human individuals. Deep-level running was used for the assay. In the study's own analysis: Sequence data from immunoSEQ were junction-only and lacked quality scores; consequently, filtering differed. Repertoires were generated with immunoSEQ multiplex PCR, while TCRdb's copy carries only in-frame clones and drops some. V, J and clone size reflect that table, while D and trimming were determined from the DNA. In the table there are fewer than 550,000 clones, over 60% of which are singletons. The CDR3 spans 15 residues. The ends were cut back, 0 bases at V and 3 bases at J, with 12 bases in the middle. CDR1 is MNHEY, CDR2 SVGAGI, per germline.

The clonotype comes from a woman in her 40s in good health. Some clones in this sample may be carry-over from other donors' samples. The rearrangement links TRBV6-5 to TRBJ2-7, with a possible D match to TRBD2 (6 bases). Sequencing was done on a sample of PBMCs. CDR3 in DNA: TGTGCCAGCAGTTACTCGAGTGGGACTCTCTACGAGCAGTACTTC. Its translation: CASSYSSGTLYEQYF.